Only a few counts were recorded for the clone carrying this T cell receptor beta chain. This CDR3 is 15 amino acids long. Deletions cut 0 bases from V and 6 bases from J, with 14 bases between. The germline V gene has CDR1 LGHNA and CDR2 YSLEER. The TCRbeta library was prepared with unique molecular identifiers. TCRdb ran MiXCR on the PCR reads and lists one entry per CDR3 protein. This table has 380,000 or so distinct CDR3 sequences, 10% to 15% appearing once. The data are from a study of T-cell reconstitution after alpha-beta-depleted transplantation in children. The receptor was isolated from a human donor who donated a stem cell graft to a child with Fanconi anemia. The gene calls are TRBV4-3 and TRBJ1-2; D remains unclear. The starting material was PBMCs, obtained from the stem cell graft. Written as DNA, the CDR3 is TGCGCCAGCAGCCAAGATTTACAAGGGATGGATGGCTACACCTTC. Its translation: CASSQDLQGMDGYTF.